This TCR beta chain was captured in a study of blood T cell repertoires in COVID-19. For the study at large: Researchers got acute and convalescent COVID-19 samples from the United States, Italy and Spain. PBMCs, B-cell-depleted T cells, or T cells were the source of the cDNA or gDNA that made up the material.

CDR3 length: 14 residues. Deletions cut 2 bases from V and 3 bases from J, with 11 bases between. Germline loops: CDR1 ENHRY, CDR2 SYGVKD. The table came from immunoSEQ multiplex PCR; TCRdb's copy has only in-frame clones and leaves some out. The sample holds a few hundred thousand clones, 82% seen once. Specimen: PBMCs or T cells enriched from blood (not recorded which). The chain couples TRBV10-3 to TRBJ2-7; D possibly corresponds to TRBD1 (6 bases). This sequence was found in a woman aged 55-70 years who had recovered from COVID-19. In DNA, the CDR3 is TGTGCCATCAGTGAGCGGACAGCTTTCTACGAGCAGTACTTC. It is translated as CAISERTAFYEQYF.